What follows is one T cell receptor beta chain and its context. The specificity of this receptor is unknown. No much larger clone exists at a distance of one base, and base qualities are not known. This sample includes further DNA sequences coding for the same CDR3. CD8 naive samples were CD45RO-negative cells positively selected for CCR7, giving a CD45RA+CCR7+ population that excluded TemRA cells. Healthy HIV-negative adults with no recently reported acute infections or vaccinations were included as donors. Every donor was a Caucasian adult residing in Nashville, Tennessee, USA. Blood was collected by leukapheresis, and PBMCs were isolated by Ficoll-Histopaque density gradient centrifugation and then cryopreserved in liquid nitrogen vapor phase. Analytical flow cytometry was used to check the purity and quantity of every magnetically sorted T cell population. Each sorted fraction had its genomic DNA isolated and then quantified by UV absorbance on a Nanodrop 2000c.

The sample originates from a study of shared clonotypes between healthy human individuals (dated by TCRdb to 2020 to 2022). The study in broad terms: The cohort included a few men and a couple of women between 18 and 49 years of age. Libraries were prepared and TCR repertoires were sequenced by different laboratories using diverse techniques, in order to increase sequencing depth and limit assay-specific biases. Leukapheresis yielded between about 0.9 and 10 billion PBMCs per donor. To estimate repertoire size and how much clonotypes are shared between individuals, the study performed deep sequencing of blood TCR repertoires from 4 to 6 healthy adults. For each donor, CD4 naive and CD4 memory were each given three plates, CD8 naive was given two plates, and CD8 memory was given one plate.

Overall study results and their limits: Sampling was restricted to blood, and TCR repertoires in tissues likely differ from the TCR repertoires found in blood. The small number of donors limited the genetic and exposure-history diversity represented. Clonotypes shared by all four sorted-subset donors showed higher generation probabilities than non-shared clonotypes. Larger estimated clonotype richness was generally found for naive subsets than for memory subsets. Incomplete sequencing was indicated by rarefaction of sorted-subset datasets, despite the large sequencing depth. Based on pairwise subsampling, the degree of clonotype sharing among donors was expected to be affected by sequencing depth. Across a few donors, approximately 4.9% of naive CD4, 3.5% of naive CD8, about 2% of memory CD4, and around 0.4% of memory CD8 clonotypes were shared.

Using the deep immunoSEQ assay, multiplex PCR amplified TCR CDR3 regions from genomic DNA. Genomic DNA extracted from each cell subset was distributed evenly over all wells of several immunoSEQ 96-well plates, and each plate served as one replicate. Each replicate PCR for sorted subsets received roughly 0.2 ug genomic DNA, equal to tens of thousands of T cell genomes. Purified libraries were measured with a Qubit 3.0 fluorometer, size-checked on a Bioanalyzer 2100, and measured again with the KAPA Library Quantification kit. Each immunoSEQ 96-well plate was sequenced on its own single-read 150-cycle Illumina NextSeq 550 flow cell. The study's own analysis went as follows. Because only junctional sequences without quality scores were contained in the immunoSEQ output, filtering matching that applied to full-length reads could not be performed. To assign V/J genes and CDR3, sequences were annotated using PyIR, a Python wrapper for IgBLAST v1.9, with IMGT germline references. Any read was removed if the V/J assignment was weak (E-value above 1e-6), the CDR3 was missing, or the read contained stop codons, out-of-frame junctions, or ambiguous translated residues. V3J clonotypes were defined by identical inferred V gene, J gene, and CDR3 amino acid sequence. Percentage overlap between repertoires was computed as shared unique clonotypes divided by the size of the smaller repertoire. Richness of each repertoire was evaluated using RTK rarefaction, the Chao1 estimator, and Recon v2.1 estimates of unobserved clonotypes. For all TCRbeta clonotypes obtained by the gDNA method from four donors, generation probabilities were computed with OLGA. Held by TCRdb, this immuneACCESS table contains in-frame sequences only and omits some clones. Under half of the omission traces to an unresolved V gene where checked; the cause of the rest is unknown. D and trimming were read from the DNA, whereas the V and J calls and clone size are those reported in that table. Within this sample are more than 500,000 clones, with 85% to 95% of them counted one time only. Together, the top ten hold over 0.095% of the sample.

The germline V gene (reference sequence) yields MNHEY for CDR1 and SMNVEV for CDR2. For this chain, trimming is 2 bases at the V end and 2 bases at the J end, and the number of junction bases without a gene match is 1. The CDR3 holds 14 amino acids from the cysteine to the phenylalanine. CDR3 DNA is the only sequence kept; it has 42 bases, read in frame from the first base. The receptor chain draws on TRBV27 and TRBJ1-1; TRBD1 agrees with 8 junctional bases. This clonotype was sampled from a woman aged 25 to 39 in good health. The specimen was naive CD8+ T cells sorted from blood. Interpreted using the paper, the cell subset or site label stands for: CD45RA+CCR7+. The CDR3 amino acid sequence is: CASSLQGANTEAFF. The nucleotides are TGTGCCAGCAGTTTACAGGGGGCTAACACTGAAGCTTTCTTT.